The 32 T cell receptor beta chains given below trace back to one sample, sequenced in a study of T cells in Graves' hyperthyroidism and ophthalmopathy. The CDR3 regions of TCR beta were amplified from RNA transcripts. Using the HTBI primer set, a first-round RT-PCR was run on the TCR CDR3. Using its own MiXCR run on the multiplex PCR reads, TCRdb lists one record per CDR3 protein. The sample holds 350,000 to 400,000 distinct CDR3 sequences, about 19% seen once. The sample comprised blood. The receptor source for this set is a woman under 30 with Graves' hyperthyroidism.

Ten or more counts support this clonotype. The genes are TRBV5-1 and TRBJ2-7; 8 nucleotides agree with TRBD2. The CDR3 is made up of 15 amino acids. Germline CDR1 is SGHRS and CDR2 is YFSETQ. The junction had 8 bases not matched to a gene; V was cut back by 4 bases and J by 2 bases. The CDR3 coding sequence is TGCGCCAGCAGCCCGCCGGGACTAGGGGCCTACGAGCAGTACTTC. As protein: CASSPPGLGAYEQYF.

This clonotype showed up just a few times. A much larger clonotype is one base distant, so this may be a read error. CDR3 in amino acids: CTSSIGTPPEAFF. The CDR3 DNA sequence: TGTACCAGCAGCATTGGGACACCGCCTGAAGCTTTCTTT. V usage is TRBV6-2 or TRBV6-3 and J usage is TRBJ1-1; possible D gene TRBD1, 6 bases. The germline V gene has CDR1 MNHEY and CDR2 SVGEGT. The CDR3 length is 13 residues.

Note on this clonotype: Since a much larger clone is just one base distant, this may be a read error. This CDR3 is missing its conserved last phenylalanine or tryptophan, likely due to a read error. V is TRBV19 and J is TRBJ1-5; 8 bases match TRBD1. Germline lookup yields CDR1 LNHDA and CDR2 SQIVND (reference sequence). This CDR3 comprises 15 residues. J gave up 9 bases and V 7 bases, and 14 bases lay outside the gene matches. The CDR3 coding sequence is TGTGCCAGTACGATGAGGGACAGGCCAAGGGCGCCCCAGCATTAT. Amino acid sequence: CASTMRDRPRAPQHY.

The chain joins TRBV2 to TRBJ2-2; 7 bases fit TRBD1. Germline CDR1 and CDR2: SNHLY and FYNNEI. The trim removed 5 bases at V and 4 bases at J, leaving 4 bases unmatched. There are 14 residues in the CDR3. The CDR3 DNA follows: TGTGCCAGCAGTCCGACAGGGCCCACCGGGGAGCTGTTTTTT. Protein product: CASSPTGPTGELFF.

This clonotype was counted ten times or more. This chain joins TRBV28 and TRBJ1-5; a possible D gene is TRBD1 (6 bases). From germline, CDR1 is MDHEN and CDR2 SYDVKM. This CDR3 contains 12 residues. V dropped 5 bases and J dropped 7 bases, with 9 bases sitting between them. CDR3 coding DNA: TGTGCCAGCAGTGAGCAGGGGCAGCCCCAGCATTTT. This encodes CASSEQGQPQHF.

Comment on this clonotype: The junction differs from germline at one of its ends, possibly a read error. The chain couples TRBV5-1 to TRBJ1-2, with 7 bases fitting TRBD1. This CDR3 has 13 amino acids. The germline gives CDR1 SGHRS, CDR2 YFSETQ. The CDR3 here is CASSPGTVYGYAF. In DNA, the CDR3 is TGCGCCAGCAGCCCCGGGACAGTCTATGGCTACGCCTTC. Looking up the rest from reference TRBV5-1 and TRBJ1-2 gives the full variable domain: KAGVTQTPRYLIKTRGQQVTLSCSPISGHRSVSWYQQTPGQGLQFLFEYFSETQRNKGNFPGRFSGRQFSNSRSEMNVSTLELGDSALYLCASSPGTVYGYAFGSGTRLTVV.

There are many counts of this clonotype. The chain employs TRBV6-2 or TRBV6-3 and TRBJ1-6; D is unresolved. The CDR3 consists of 14 residues. Per the germline V gene, CDR1 is MNHEY and CDR2 is SVGEGT. The V and J ends lost 2 bases and 7 bases respectively, with 9 bases between them. CDR3 sequence (DNA): TGTGCCAGCAGTTACGAGGGCCAGAATTCACCCCTCCACTTT. This translates into CASSYEGQNSPLHF.

This clonotype has ten or more counts. This chain connects TRBV27 to TRBJ1-1; D unclear. Germline lookup yields CDR1 MNHEY and CDR2 SMNVEV (reference sequence). V lost 5 bases, J lost 4 bases, and 17 bases lay in between. The CDR3 runs 15 residues. The CDR3 loop is CASSPVSGGITEAFF. The DNA for the CDR3 is TGTGCCAGCAGTCCCGTCTCCGGTGGGATCACTGAAGCTTTCTTT.

This clonotype occurred many times. The chain uses TRBV29-1 and TRBJ2-2; either TRBD1 or TRBD2 may fit D (5 bases each). Germline CDR1 is SQVTM and CDR2 is ANQGSEA. The CDR3 runs 13 residues. Trimming removed 0 bases at V and 5 bases at J, with 7 bases between. The CDR3: CSVEDGGTGELFF. DNA for the CDR3: TGCAGCGTTGAAGATGGGGGAACCGGGGAGCTGTTTTTT.

At least ten counts were recorded for this clonotype. The CDR3 DNA follows: TGTGCCAGCAGCTTAACTCGTGGGTTCGGGGAGCTGTTTTTT. Translated, it gives CASSLTRGFGELFF. The chain links TRBV7-3 to TRBJ2-2; D uncertain. The CDR3 runs 14 residues. V shed 0 bases and J shed 7 bases, with 9 bases lying between them. Looked up from germline, CDR1 is SGHTA and CDR2 is FQGTGA.

In its sample, this clonotype was seen many times. CDR3 region: CSGGGRAQETQYF. CDR3 nucleotide sequence: TGCAGCGGTGGGGGGCGGGCCCAAGAGACCCAGTACTTC. The V and J genes are TRBV29-1 and TRBJ2-5; perhaps D is TRBD1 or TRBD2 (6 bases each). The CDR3 runs 13 residues. Germline V gene lookup returns CDR1 SQVTM and CDR2 ANQGSEA. V lost 7 bases and J lost 1, with 13 bases in between.

The chain uses TRBV11-2 and TRBJ1-1; D is perhaps TRBD1 (5 bases). The germline CDR1 and CDR2 sequences are SGHAT and FQNNGV. The CDR3 is made up of 15 amino acids. V was shortened by 0 bases and J by 3 bases, with 11 bases between the two germline ends. CDR3 nucleotides: TGTGCCAGCAGCTTAGAGGGCAGGGTCGACACTGAAGCTTTCTTT. Encoded protein: CASSLEGRVDTEAFF.

This clonotype was observed many times. The V gene is TRBV20-1, the J gene TRBJ1-2, with a weak D call TRBD1 (6 bases). The germline V and J ends were trimmed by 1 base and 8 bases, with 11 bases remaining between them. The CDR3 runs to 12 residues. CDR1 is DFQATT and CDR2 is SNEGSKA in the germline V gene (reference sequence). The CDR3 sequence: CSARAQGKGYTF. As DNA, the CDR3 is TGCAGTGCTAGAGCCCAGGGGAAGGGCTACACCTTC.

The rearrangement uses TRBV7-2 and TRBJ2-5, with D uncertain. In germline, CDR1 is SGHTA, CDR2 FQGNSA. CDR3 length: 13 residues. The V and J ends lost 3 bases and 5 bases respectively, with 10 bases between them. The CDR3 DNA sequence: TGTGCCAGCAGCTTCGGAACATACGAGACCCAGTACTTC. It codes for CASSFGTYETQYF.

This clonotype was counted many times. The V gene is TRBV7-9, the J gene TRBJ2-5; 7 bases line up with TRBD2. This CDR3 is built from 14 residues. Germline CDR1 and CDR2: SEHNR and FQNEAQ (reference sequence). V gave up 4 bases and J gave up 5 bases; unmatched junction bases: 7. The CDR3 loop reads CASSSRTSEETQYF. The CDR3 DNA reads TGTGCCAGCAGCTCCCGGACTAGTGAGGAGACCCAGTACTTC.

This clonotype was picked up many times. The chain is built from TRBV6-5 and TRBJ2-5; 10 bases match TRBD2. The CDR3 is made up of 17 amino acids. After removal of 0 bases from V and 4 bases from J, the junction contained 8 bases not matched to a gene. Germline V gene lookup returns CDR1 MNHEY and CDR2 SVGAGI. The CDR3 sequence is CASSYSMSSGGRETQYF. The CDR3 nucleotides are TGTGCCAGCAGTTACTCGATGTCTAGCGGGGGAAGAGAGACCCAGTACTTC.

Comments on this clonotype: Just one base apart from a much larger clone, this may be a read error. V and J are TRBV20-1 and TRBJ2-7; D tentatively reads TRBD1 or TRBD2 (6 bases each). CDR1 is DFQATT, CDR2 SNEGSKA, per germline (reference sequence). This CDR3 has 12 amino acids. Between the trimmed V and J ends, which lost 1 base and 5 bases, there was a span of 9 bases. The chain's CDR3 is CSARGGANEQYF. Written as DNA, the CDR3 is TGCAGTGCTAGAGGGGGGGCCAACGAGCAGTACTTC.

This clonotype was found once. This chain joins TRBV12-3 or TRBV12-4 and TRBJ1-1; no firm D call. Trimming removed 6 bases at V and 0 bases at J, with 11 bases between. The CDR3 is made up of 14 amino acids. In DNA form, the CDR3 reads TGTGCCAGCAGCACGGGCCTCCTGAACACTGAAGCTTTCTTT. Translation gives CASSTGLLNTEAFF.

This clonotype appeared many times. The J gene is TRBJ2-5, the V gene TRBV20-1; 7 bases match TRBD2. Per the germline V gene, CDR1 is DFQATT and CDR2 is SNEGSKA (reference sequence). This CDR3 has 15 amino acids. Unmatched junction bases numbered 11, after V lost 2 bases and J lost 5 bases. CDR3 nucleotide sequence: TGCAGTGCTAGAATCCCGGGACTACGAATGGAGACCCAGTACTTC. Its protein product is CSARIPGLRMETQYF.

At least ten counts were recorded for this clonotype. The V gene is TRBV6-5, the J gene TRBJ1-1; tentative D call: TRBD1 (5 bases). The CDR3 is 13 residues long. Germline CDR1 MNHEY, CDR2 SVGAGI. V lost 7 bases, J lost 0 bases, and 9 bases lay in between. The CDR3 sequence is CASIGHMNTEAFF. As DNA, the CDR3 is TGTGCCAGCATCGGACACATGAACACTGAAGCTTTCTTT.

This clonotype was seen ten or more times. The chain links TRBV28 to TRBJ2-7, with D possibly TRBD2 on 5 matching bases. The CDR3 has 14 amino acids. Trimming left V 3 bases short and J 5 bases short, with 14 bases between. CDR1 is MDHEN, CDR2 SYDVKM, per germline. The CDR3 nucleotides are TGTGCCAGCAGTTTTTCCCGAGGGTCCAACGAGCAGTACTTC. It specifies CASSFSRGSNEQYF.

This clonotype occurred a few times. This sequence joins TRBV24-1 and TRBJ2-5; no clear D gene. CDR3 length: 10 residues. V gave up 6 bases and J gave up 7 bases, with 5 bases separating them. Germline CDR1 and CDR2: KGHDR and SFDVKD. This CDR3 reads CATSKRTQYF. CDR3 nucleotides: TGTGCCACCAGTAAGAGGACCCAGTACTTC.

This clonotype has ten or more counts. The gene calls are TRBV20-1 and TRBJ1-1; tentatively, D is TRBD1 (6 bases). Per the germline V gene, CDR1 is DFQATT and CDR2 is SNEGSKA (reference sequence). The CDR3 totals 16 residues. V shed 1 base and J shed 0 bases, with 15 bases lying between them. CDR3 sequence: CSARGGQPSMNTEAFF. For the CDR3, the DNA is TGCAGTGCTAGAGGAGGACAGCCGTCAATGAACACTGAAGCTTTCTTT.

This clonotype was recorded many times. This rearrangement joins TRBV20-1 to TRBJ1-1, with 7 bases matching TRBD1. Germline loops: CDR1 DFQATT, CDR2 SNEGSKA (reference sequence). With 0 bases clipped from V and 5 bases from J, the junction kept 3 bases outside the gene matches. The CDR3 consists of 13 residues. This chain's CDR3 is CSARDPGGTEAFF. The CDR3 DNA reads as TGCAGTGCTAGAGATCCAGGGGGGACTGAAGCTTTCTTT.

The table lists this clonotype with many counts. The chain joins TRBV20-1 to TRBJ1-5; TRBD1 might be the D (6 bases). Germline-derived CDR1 and CDR2 are DFQATT and SNEGSKA (reference sequence). With 6 bases removed from V and 2 bases from J, the gap between germline ends came to 29 bases. The CDR3 has 19 residues. CDR3 loop: CSAGGLGQGRSHGNQPQHF. CDR3 in DNA: TGCAGTGCGGGGGGCCTGGGGCAGGGTAGATCCCATGGCAATCAGCCCCAGCATTTT.

This clonotype has a handful of counts. The chain is built from TRBV27 and TRBJ2-5, with D perhaps TRBD1 (6 bases). The germline V gene encodes CDR1 MNHEY and CDR2 SMNVEV (reference sequence). V gave up 5 bases and J gave up 0 bases, with 19 bases separating them. This CDR3 contains 17 residues. This CDR3 is CASSLTHDRRNQETQYF. The CDR3 coding sequence is TGTGCCAGCAGTCTTACCCACGACAGGCGGAACCAAGAGACCCAGTACTTC.

This clonotype turned up a few times. CDR3: CASRLKGRLNTEAFF. The CDR3 nucleotides are TGTGCCAGCAGGCTAAAGGGACGGTTGAACACTGAAGCTTTCTTT. The genes are TRBV13 and TRBJ1-1, with D possibly TRBD1 on 5 matching bases. Germline values: CDR1 PRHDT, CDR2 FYEKMQ (reference sequence). The CDR3 loop spans 15 amino acids. The ends were cut back, 6 bases at V and 0 bases at J, with 14 bases in the middle.

The table lists this clonotype with many counts. The chain recombines TRBV9 with TRBJ2-7; D possibly corresponds to TRBD1 (6 bases). The CDR3 consists of 15 residues. CDR1 and CDR2 from the germline V gene are SGDLS and YYNGEE. V was clipped by 0 bases and J by 2 bases, with 12 bases between them. In DNA, the CDR3 is TGTGCCAGCAGCGTAGCTGTAGAGGGGGCCTACGAGCAGTACTTC. As protein: CASSVAVEGAYEQYF.

The V call is TRBV6-1, the J call TRBJ2-3, with 12 bases matching TRBD2. In germline, CDR1 is MNHNS, CDR2 SASEGT. The CDR3 covers 15 residues. J was trimmed by 6 bases and V by 7 bases; bases with no gene match: 8. The CDR3 region has the DNA TGTGCCAGCACCCCCCTAGCGGGGGGGACCGATACGCAGTATTTT. This sequence encodes CASTPLAGGTDTQYF.

This clonotype came up many times. V usage is TRBV15 and J usage is TRBJ1-1; 7 nucleotides align to TRBD1. Germline CDR1 is LNHNV and CDR2 is YYDKDF (reference sequence). The CDR3 sequence is 15 residues long. V dropped 3 bases and J dropped 0; count of bases not matched to a gene: 4. CDR3 in amino acids: CATSRDTGVNTEAFF. In nucleotides, the CDR3 is TGTGCCACCAGCAGGGACACAGGGGTGAACACTGAAGCTTTCTTT. Combining the CDR3 with reference TRBV15 and TRBJ1-1 gives the whole variable domain DAMVIQNPRYQVTQFGKPVTLSCSQTLNHNVMYWYQQKSSQAPKLLFHYYDKDFNNEADTPDNFQSRRPNTSFCFLDIRSPGLGDTAMYLCATSRDTGVNTEAFFGQGTRLTVV.

This clonotype turned up a few times. A much more abundant neighbour one base away suggests this may be a read error. This is likely a read error, given that the CDR3 carries no conserved phenylalanine or tryptophan at its end. The CDR3 here is CATSDSRGSPGFELFL. The CDR3, as DNA: TGTGCCACCAGTGATTCGCGTGGTAGCCCAGGCTTTGAGCTGTTTTTG. The chain combines TRBV24-1 with TRBJ2-2, with no clear D. Germline V gives CDR1 KGHDR, CDR2 SFDVKD. The CDR3 extends over 16 amino acids. The V end was cut by 2 bases, the J end by 11 bases, with 20 bases between.

This clonotype was recorded a few times. V usage is TRBV20-1 and J usage is TRBJ1-1, with a possible D match to TRBD1 (6 bases). Germline values: CDR1 DFQATT, CDR2 SNEGSKA (reference sequence). CDR3 length: 14 amino acids. CDR3 amino acids: CRVLVNWGHTEAFF. DNA for the CDR3: TGCAGAGTGCTAGTTAACTGGGGGCACACTGAAGCTTTCTTT.